The T cell receptor (beta chain) described here comes from a study of identifying expanded T cells in peripheral blood. Regarding the study as a whole: Clone count variance between approximately two-week samples rose with total template count. Technical replicates showed around 1.1 changed clones; two weeks 15 to 20; four weeks 19.

To note about this clone: Antigen specificity is unknown.

Collection occurred without any documented infections or immune events in donors. Repertoires were generated with immunoSEQ multiplex PCR, while TCRdb's copy carries only in-frame clones and drops some. The sample has 90,000 to 95,000 clones, 88% seen once. J was trimmed by 4 bases and V by 4 bases; bases with no gene match: 13. CDR1 MNHEY and CDR2 SMNVEV come from the germline V gene (reference sequence). The CDR3 contains 17 residues. The sample consisted of blood. The chain employs TRBV27 and TRBJ2-1; 7 bases map to TRBD1. The sequence came from a person aged 18 to 70 in good health. The CDR3 region is CASSSPEGQSLYNEQFF. The CDR3 region has the DNA TGTGCCAGCAGTTCACCCGAGGGACAGTCCTTATACAATGAGCAGTTCTTC.